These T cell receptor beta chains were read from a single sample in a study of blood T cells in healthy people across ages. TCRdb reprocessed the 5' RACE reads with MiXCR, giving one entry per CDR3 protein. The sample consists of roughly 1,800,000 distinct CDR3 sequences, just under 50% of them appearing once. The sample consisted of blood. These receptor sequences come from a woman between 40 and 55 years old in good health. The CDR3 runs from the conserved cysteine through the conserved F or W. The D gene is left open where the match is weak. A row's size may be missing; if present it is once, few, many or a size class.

CDR3 DNA: TGTGCCAGCAGCTCGGGGGACAGGGCGGACGAGCAGTACTTC
CDR3 protein: CASSSGDRADEQYF
J gene: TRBJ2-7
clone size: -
V gene: TRBV7-8
D gene: TRBD1

CDR3 DNA: TGCGCCAGCAGCGTGGGAGGGGCAAAGGGCTACACCTTC
CDR3 protein: CASSVGGAKGYTF
J gene: TRBJ1-2
clone size: once
V gene: TRBV5-1
D gene: -

CDR3 DNA: TGTGCCAGCAGACCTAGCGGGGGGGCCGGGGAGCAGTTCTTC
CDR3 protein: CASRPSGGAGEQFF
J gene: TRBJ2-1
clone size: -
V gene: TRBV12-3/TRBV12-4
D gene: TRBD2

CDR3 DNA: TGCAGCGGTGGGAGAGGGACTAACTACGAGCAGTACTTC
CDR3 protein: CSGGRGTNYEQYF
J gene: TRBJ2-7
clone size: few
V gene: TRBV29-1
D gene: TRBD2

CDR3 DNA: TGTGCCAGCACCCTAGGGGGGGCCGAAGGCTACACCTTC
CDR3 protein: CASTLGGAEGYTF
J gene: TRBJ1-2
clone size: -
V gene: TRBV12-3/TRBV12-4
D gene: -

CDR3 DNA: TGTGCCAGCAGCCAAGGGACAGCTGGATACACCTTC
CDR3 protein: CASSQGTAGYTF
J gene: TRBJ1-2
clone size: -
V gene: TRBV3-1
D gene: -

CDR3 DNA: TGCAGTGCTAGAGACAACAGGGGGGTGAATGGCTACACCTTC
CDR3 protein: CSARDNRGVNGYTF
J gene: TRBJ1-2
clone size: -
V gene: TRBV20-1
D gene: TRBD1

CDR3 DNA: TGTGCCAGCAGTGATAGGACTAGGGGCAATGAGCAGTACTTC
CDR3 protein: CASSDRTRGNEQYF
J gene: TRBJ2-4
clone size: -
V gene: TRBV25-1
D gene: TRBD2

CDR3 DNA: TGTGCCAGCAGCATTCAGGGTACCGGGGAGCTGTTTTTT
CDR3 protein: CASSIQGTGELFF
J gene: TRBJ2-2
clone size: few
V gene: TRBV9
D gene: -

CDR3 DNA: TGTGCCAGCAGCCCGATGAGGAGCAATCAGCCCCAGCATTTT
CDR3 protein: CASSPMRSNQPQHF
J gene: TRBJ1-5
clone size: -
V gene: TRBV27
D gene: -

CDR3 DNA: TGTGCCAGCAGTGGGACTAGGGAGGAGACCCAGTACTTC
CDR3 protein: CASSGTREETQYF
J gene: TRBJ2-5
clone size: -
V gene: TRBV27
D gene: TRBD2

CDR3 DNA: TGTGCCAGCAGCTTACAGGGGGGGGTCGGAGAGCAGTTCTTC
CDR3 protein: CASSLQGGVGEQFF
J gene: TRBJ2-1
clone size: many
V gene: TRBV7-2
D gene: -

CDR3 DNA: TGCAGTGCTAGAGCTACAGGGGTGCCCTACAATGAGCAGTTCTTC
CDR3 protein: CSARATGVPYNEQFF
J gene: TRBJ2-1
clone size: -
V gene: TRBV20-1
D gene: TRBD1

CDR3 DNA: TGTGCCAGCAGGGATGTTGAAGCTTTCTTT
CDR3 protein: CASRDVEAFF
J gene: TRBJ1-1
clone size: once
V gene: TRBV28
D gene: -

CDR3 DNA: TGCAGTAAAAGGGCGGGGGAGGGAACCCAGTACTTC
CDR3 protein: CSKRAGEGTQYF
J gene: TRBJ2-5
clone size: -
V gene: TRBV20-1
D gene: TRBD2

CDR3 DNA: TGTGCCAGCAGGGAGTATGCGGGGGGGCCCCCAGATACGCAGTATTTT
CDR3 protein: CASREYAGGPPDTQYF
J gene: TRBJ2-3
clone size: -
V gene: TRBV6-2/TRBV6-3
D gene: TRBD2

CDR3 DNA: TGTGCCAGCAGTTTCTTCGACCGGGAGACCCAGTACTTC
CDR3 protein: CASSFFDRETQYF
J gene: TRBJ2-5
clone size: few
V gene: TRBV12-3/TRBV12-4
D gene: -

CDR3 DNA: TGTGCCAGCAGCGTAGCTATGGGAAAGGATACGCAGTATTTT
CDR3 protein: CASSVAMGKDTQYF
J gene: TRBJ2-3
clone size: -
V gene: TRBV9
D gene: -

CDR3 DNA: TGTGCCAGCACCAAGACTAGCGGGGGGGCCTTTGAGCAGTTCTTC
CDR3 protein: CASTKTSGGAFEQFF
J gene: TRBJ2-1
clone size: -
V gene: TRBV13
D gene: TRBD2

CDR3 DNA: TGTGCCAGCAGTTTCGGGGGCAAGGATACGCAGTATTTT
CDR3 protein: CASSFGGKDTQYF
J gene: TRBJ2-3
clone size: many
V gene: TRBV12-3/TRBV12-4
D gene: -

CDR3 DNA: TGTGCCAGCAGCTTAGTAGGTCTAGCGGGGGTTGAGCAGTACTTC
CDR3 protein: CASSLVGLAGVEQYF
J gene: TRBJ2-5
clone size: -
V gene: TRBV7-2
D gene: TRBD2

CDR3 DNA: TGTGCCACCAGTGATCCCCGTAGGGGTTATGGCTACACCTTC
CDR3 protein: CATSDPRRGYGYTF
J gene: TRBJ1-2
clone size: few
V gene: TRBV24-1
D gene: -

CDR3 DNA: TGCGCCAGCAGCTTGGCCCAACAGGGTTACGAGCAGTACTTC
CDR3 protein: CASSLAQQGYEQYF
J gene: TRBJ2-7
clone size: -
V gene: TRBV5-1
D gene: -

CDR3 DNA: TGCAGCGTTGAAGAGGGGGCGCCTAACACTGAAGCTTTCTTT
CDR3 protein: CSVEEGAPNTEAFF
J gene: TRBJ1-1
clone size: -
V gene: TRBV29-1
D gene: -

CDR3 DNA: TGTGCCAGCAGCAAAGATCTAAGACTAGAGCCGTTTTCCTACGAGCAGTACTTC
CDR3 protein: CASSKDLRLEPFSYEQYF
J gene: TRBJ2-7
clone size: -
V gene: TRBV21-1
D gene: -

CDR3 DNA: TGTGCCAGCAGTTACTCGACGGCTACCACAGATACGCAGTATTTT
CDR3 protein: CASSYSTATTDTQYF
J gene: TRBJ2-3
clone size: few
V gene: TRBV6-5
D gene: -

CDR3 DNA: TGTGCCAGCAGTTTAAGGGACCGCTTCGGGGAGACCCAGTACTTC
CDR3 protein: CASSLRDRFGETQYF
J gene: TRBJ2-5
clone size: few
V gene: TRBV27
D gene: -

CDR3 DNA: TGCAGCGTTGTTGTTGGGGCGGGGTTCGGTGGCTACACCTTC
CDR3 protein: CSVVVGAGFGGYTF
J gene: TRBJ1-2
clone size: few
V gene: TRBV29-1
D gene: -

CDR3 DNA: TGCAGTGCCGACACCACTAGCATCCGGAGGGATACGCAGTATTTT
CDR3 protein: CSADTTSIRRDTQYF
J gene: TRBJ2-3
clone size: few
V gene: TRBV20-1
D gene: -

CDR3 DNA: TGTGCCAGCAGTTTAGGGGACAGGGTGGACTATGGCTACACCTTC
CDR3 protein: CASSLGDRVDYGYTF
J gene: TRBJ1-2
clone size: -
V gene: TRBV28
D gene: TRBD1

CDR3 DNA: TGTGCCAGCAGTCCAGGGACAGGGAGGTCGAACACTGAAGCTTTCTTT
CDR3 protein: CASSPGTGRSNTEAFF
J gene: TRBJ1-1
clone size: once
V gene: TRBV27
D gene: TRBD1

CDR3 DNA: TGTGCCAGCAGTTTAAGGACAGGCAGCTTCTCGAACACCGGGGAGCTGTTTTTT
CDR3 protein: CASSLRTGSFSNTGELFF
J gene: TRBJ2-2
clone size: -
V gene: TRBV28
D gene: TRBD1

CDR3 DNA: TGTGCCAGCAGCTTAGGGTGGGCCGCTGCAGGACAGTTGGCACCCGCGCAGTATTTT
CDR3 protein: CASSLGWAAAGQLAPAQYF
J gene: TRBJ2-3
clone size: -
V gene: TRBV7-2
D gene: -

CDR3 DNA: TGCAGCGTTGGTGGGGGCCCCTACAATGAGCAGTTCTTC
CDR3 protein: CSVGGGPYNEQFF
J gene: TRBJ2-1
clone size: -
V gene: TRBV29-1
D gene: -

CDR3 DNA: TGCAGTGCTAGAGATAGTGAGACTAGCCTAAGTGGGGGCCAAGAGACCCAGTACTTC
CDR3 protein: CSARDSETSLSGGQETQYF
J gene: TRBJ2-5
clone size: -
V gene: TRBV20-1
D gene: TRBD2

CDR3 DNA: TGCAGCGTTAGTAAGGGGACTAGAACTTCCTACGAGCAGTACTTC
CDR3 protein: CSVSKGTRTSYEQYF
J gene: TRBJ2-7
clone size: -
V gene: TRBV29-1
D gene: TRBD2

CDR3 DNA: TGCAGCGTTGAAAAGTTGGCCGGAAGATACGAGCAGTACTTC
CDR3 protein: CSVEKLAGRYEQYF
J gene: TRBJ2-7
clone size: few
V gene: TRBV29-1
D gene: -

CDR3 DNA: TGTGCCAGCAGCCACGGTAATAGGATGTTTGCCGGGGGGAGGAATGAGCAGTTCTTC
CDR3 protein: CASSHGNRMFAGGRNEQFF
J gene: TRBJ2-1
clone size: -
V gene: TRBV3-1
D gene: TRBD2

CDR3 DNA: TGCAGTGCTAGAGACAGAGGCCGGATGAGCTCCTACGAGCAGTACTTC
CDR3 protein: CSARDRGRMSSYEQYF
J gene: TRBJ2-7
clone size: -
V gene: TRBV20-1
D gene: -

CDR3 DNA: TGTGCCAGCAGCTTAGATGGCCTTTTATTGGCAGATACGCAGTATTTT
CDR3 protein: CASSLDGLLLADTQYF
J gene: TRBJ2-3
clone size: -
V gene: TRBV11-2
D gene: -

CDR3 DNA: TGCAGCGCCATACGGGTGAGCTCCTACAATGAGCAGTTCTTC
CDR3 protein: CSAIRVSSYNEQFF
J gene: TRBJ2-1
clone size: -
V gene: TRBV20-1
D gene: -

CDR3 DNA: TGTGCCAGCAGCATCGACGGAGCAACTAATGAAAAACTGTTTTTT
CDR3 protein: CASSIDGATNEKLFF
J gene: TRBJ1-4
clone size: -
V gene: TRBV28
D gene: -

CDR3 DNA: TGTGCCAGCAAGGGTTCAGGGGGGTACACAGATACGCAGTATTTT
CDR3 protein: CASKGSGGYTDTQYF
J gene: TRBJ2-3
clone size: -
V gene: TRBV27
D gene: -

CDR3 DNA: TGTGCCAGCAACCACGTCAACAGGGCATTCGGCTATGGCTACACCTTC
CDR3 protein: CASNHVNRAFGYGYTF
J gene: TRBJ1-2
clone size: -
V gene: TRBV3-1
D gene: -

CDR3 DNA: TGCAGTGCTAGAGAATTAGCGGGTTCCCCCCATACGCAGTATTTT
CDR3 protein: CSARELAGSPHTQYF
J gene: TRBJ2-3
clone size: -
V gene: TRBV20-1
D gene: TRBD2

CDR3 DNA: TGTGCCAGCAGTCCCCTTGTGCTAGCGGGGACCACAGATACGCAGTATTTT
CDR3 protein: CASSPLVLAGTTDTQYF
J gene: TRBJ2-3
clone size: few
V gene: TRBV12-3/TRBV12-4
D gene: TRBD2

CDR3 DNA: TGTGCCAGCAGCGGCCGGACAGGGAAGGATACGCAGTATTTT
CDR3 protein: CASSGRTGKDTQYF
J gene: TRBJ2-3
clone size: -
V gene: TRBV5-4
D gene: TRBD1

CDR3 DNA: TGTGCCAGCAGCTTTTTGGTCTACAATGAGCAGTTCTTC
CDR3 protein: CASSFLVYNEQFF
J gene: TRBJ2-1
clone size: -
V gene: TRBV7-9
D gene: -

CDR3 DNA: TGTGCCAGCAGCGCCCTTGGGGTGACCTCTGGAAACACCATATATTTT
CDR3 protein: CASSALGVTSGNTIYF
J gene: TRBJ1-3
clone size: few
V gene: TRBV3-1
D gene: -

CDR3 DNA: TGTGCCAGCAGCCAAGAGCCACACACAGATACGCAGTATTTT
CDR3 protein: CASSQEPHTDTQYF
J gene: TRBJ2-3
clone size: few
V gene: TRBV4-2
D gene: -

CDR3 DNA: TGTGCCATCAGTACTAGCGGGAGCGAGACCCAGTACTTC
CDR3 protein: CAISTSGSETQYF
J gene: TRBJ2-5
clone size: -
V gene: TRBV10-3
D gene: TRBD2

CDR3 DNA: TGTGCCAGCAGTGCGACCGGGGGACAGGGAAGAGAGACCCAGTACTTC
CDR3 protein: CASSATGGQGRETQYF
J gene: TRBJ2-5
clone size: few
V gene: TRBV28
D gene: TRBD1

CDR3 DNA: TGCGCCAGCAGCCAAGAAACCGTCCTTGCAACTAATGAAAAACTGTTTTTT
CDR3 protein: CASSQETVLATNEKLFF
J gene: TRBJ1-4
clone size: -
V gene: TRBV4-3
D gene: -